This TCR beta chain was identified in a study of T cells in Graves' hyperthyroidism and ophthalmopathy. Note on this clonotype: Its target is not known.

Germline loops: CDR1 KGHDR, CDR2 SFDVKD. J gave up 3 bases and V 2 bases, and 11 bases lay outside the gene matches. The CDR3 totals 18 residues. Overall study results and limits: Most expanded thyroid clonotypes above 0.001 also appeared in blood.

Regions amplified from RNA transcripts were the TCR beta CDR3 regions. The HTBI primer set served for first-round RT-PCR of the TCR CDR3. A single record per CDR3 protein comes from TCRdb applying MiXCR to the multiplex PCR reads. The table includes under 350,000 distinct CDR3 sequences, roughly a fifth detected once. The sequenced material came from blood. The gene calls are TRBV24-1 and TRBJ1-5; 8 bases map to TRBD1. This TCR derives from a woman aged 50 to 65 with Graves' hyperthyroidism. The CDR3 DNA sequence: TGTGCCACCAGTGATTCTCGCTCGGGACAGGAGGTCAATCAGCCCCAGCATTTT. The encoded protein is CATSDSRSGQEVNQPQHF.